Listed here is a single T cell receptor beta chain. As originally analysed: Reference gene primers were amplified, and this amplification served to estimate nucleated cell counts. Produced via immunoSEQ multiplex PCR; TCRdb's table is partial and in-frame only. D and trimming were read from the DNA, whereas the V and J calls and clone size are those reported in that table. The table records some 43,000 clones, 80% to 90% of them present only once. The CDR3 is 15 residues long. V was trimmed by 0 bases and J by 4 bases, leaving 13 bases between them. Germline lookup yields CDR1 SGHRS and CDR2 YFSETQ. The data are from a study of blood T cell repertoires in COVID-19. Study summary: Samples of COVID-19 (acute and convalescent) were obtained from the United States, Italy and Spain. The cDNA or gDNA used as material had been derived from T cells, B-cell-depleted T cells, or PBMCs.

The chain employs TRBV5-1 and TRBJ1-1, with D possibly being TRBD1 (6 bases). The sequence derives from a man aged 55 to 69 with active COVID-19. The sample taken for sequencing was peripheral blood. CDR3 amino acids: CASSLEFGGVTEAFF. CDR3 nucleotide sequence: TGCGCCAGCAGCTTGGAGTTTGGGGGCGTCACTGAAGCTTTCTTT. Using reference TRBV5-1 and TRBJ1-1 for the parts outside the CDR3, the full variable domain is KAGVTQTPRYLIKTRGQQVTLSCSPISGHRSVSWYQQTPGQGLQFLFEYFSETQRNKGNFPGRFSGRQFSNSRSEMNVSTLELGDSALYLCASSLEFGGVTEAFFGQGTRLTVV.